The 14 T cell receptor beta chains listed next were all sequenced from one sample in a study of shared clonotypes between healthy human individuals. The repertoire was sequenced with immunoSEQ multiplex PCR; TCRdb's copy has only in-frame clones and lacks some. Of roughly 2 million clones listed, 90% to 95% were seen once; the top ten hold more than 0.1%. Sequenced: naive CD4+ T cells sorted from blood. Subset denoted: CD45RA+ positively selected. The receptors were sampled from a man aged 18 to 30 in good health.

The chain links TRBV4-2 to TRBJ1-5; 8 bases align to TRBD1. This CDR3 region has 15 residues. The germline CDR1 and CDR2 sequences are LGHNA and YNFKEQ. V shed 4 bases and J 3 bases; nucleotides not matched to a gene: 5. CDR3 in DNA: TGTGCCAGCAGCCGTACGACAGGGGTCAATCAGCCCCAGCATTTT. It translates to CASSRTTGVNQPQHF.

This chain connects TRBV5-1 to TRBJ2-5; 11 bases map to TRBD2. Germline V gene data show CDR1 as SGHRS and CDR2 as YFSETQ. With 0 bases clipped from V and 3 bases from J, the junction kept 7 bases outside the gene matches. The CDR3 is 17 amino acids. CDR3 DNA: TGCGCCAGCAGCTTGGCGGGGACTAGCGGAACTAAAGAGACCCAGTACTTC. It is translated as CASSLAGTSGTKETQYF.

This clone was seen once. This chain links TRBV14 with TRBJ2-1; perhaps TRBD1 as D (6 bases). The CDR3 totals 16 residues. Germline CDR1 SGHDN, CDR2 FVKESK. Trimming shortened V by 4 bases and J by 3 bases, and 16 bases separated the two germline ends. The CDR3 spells CASSLPRGTVYNEQFF. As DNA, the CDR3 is TGTGCCAGCAGCCTGCCGAGGGGGACGGTCTACAATGAGCAGTTCTTC.

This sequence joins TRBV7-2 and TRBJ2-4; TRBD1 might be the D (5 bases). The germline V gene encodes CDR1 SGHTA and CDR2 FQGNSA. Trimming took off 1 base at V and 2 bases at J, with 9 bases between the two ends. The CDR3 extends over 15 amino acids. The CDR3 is CASSLESGPKNIQYF. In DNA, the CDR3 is TGTGCCAGCAGCTTAGAGTCAGGGCCCAAAAACATTCAGTACTTC.

CDR3 nucleotides: TGTGCCAGCAGTAGGGGCCCTGGAAACACCATATATTTT. This codes for CASSRGPGNTIYF. The V and J genes are TRBV6-5 and TRBJ1-3; the D gene is possibly TRBD1 (5 bases). Trimming removed 5 bases at V and 2 bases at J, with 7 bases between. From germline, CDR1 is MNHEY and CDR2 SVGAGI. The CDR3 contains 13 residues.

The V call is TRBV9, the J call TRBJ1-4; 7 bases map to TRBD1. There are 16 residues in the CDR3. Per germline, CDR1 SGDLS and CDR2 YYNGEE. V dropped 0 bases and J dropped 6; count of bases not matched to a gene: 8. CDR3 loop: CASSVDVDREDEKLFF. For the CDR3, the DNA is TGTGCCAGCAGCGTAGATGTAGACAGGGAGGATGAAAAACTGTTTTTT. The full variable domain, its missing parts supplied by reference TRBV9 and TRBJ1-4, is DSGVTQTPKHLITATGQRVTLRCSPRSGDLSVYWYQQSLDQGLQFLIQYYNGEERAKGNILERFSAQQFPDLHSELNLSSLELGDSALYFCASSVDVDREDEKLFFGSGTQLSVL.

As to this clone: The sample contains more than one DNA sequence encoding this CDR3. The CDR3 bases are TGTGCCAGCTCACCGGACAGGTCCAACTATGGCTACACCTTC. Its protein is CASSPDRSNYGYTF. The chain uses TRBV18 and TRBJ1-2, with 7 bases aligning to TRBD1. Germline V CDR1 and CDR2: KGHSH, LQKENI. The CDR3 spans 14 residues. Germline trimming cut 3 bases from V and 2 bases from J; bases unmatched to any gene: 3. Based on the CDR3 plus reference TRBV18 and TRBJ1-2, the full variable domain is NAGVMQNPRHLVRRRGQEARLRCSPMKGHSHVYWYRQLPEEGLKFMVYLQKENIIDESGMPKERFSAEFPKEGPSILRIQQVVRGDSAAYFCASSPDRSNYGYTFGSGTRLTVV.

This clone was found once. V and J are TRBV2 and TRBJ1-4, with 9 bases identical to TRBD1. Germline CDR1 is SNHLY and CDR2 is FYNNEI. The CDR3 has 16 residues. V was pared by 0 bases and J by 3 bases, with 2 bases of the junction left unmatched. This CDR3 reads CASSEAGTGSNEKLFF. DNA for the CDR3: TGTGCCAGCAGTGAAGCCGGGACAGGGTCTAATGAAAAACTGTTTTTT. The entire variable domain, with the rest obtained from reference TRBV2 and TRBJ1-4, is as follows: EPEVTQTPSHQVTQMGQEVILRCVPISNHLYFYWYRQILGQKVEFLVSFYNNEISEKSEIFDDQFSVERPDGSNFTLKIRSTKLEDSAMYFCASSEAGTGSNEKLFFGSGTQLSVL.

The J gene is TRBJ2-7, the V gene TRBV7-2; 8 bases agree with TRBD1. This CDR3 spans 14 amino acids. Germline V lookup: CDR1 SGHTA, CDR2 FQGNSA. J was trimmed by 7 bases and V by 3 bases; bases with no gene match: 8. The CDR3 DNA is TGTGCCAGCAGCTTTTATGGACAGGGAGTAGAGCAGTACTTC. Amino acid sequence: CASSFYGQGVEQYF.

The DNA of the CDR3 is TGTGCCACCACCCGACAGGGGGCCAACTATGGCTACACCTTC. Protein sequence: CATTRQGANYGYTF. The V and J genes are TRBV10-3 and TRBJ1-2; 10 nucleotides line up with TRBD1. The trim removed 10 bases at V and 2 bases at J, leaving 7 bases unmatched. Germline V lookup: CDR1 ENHRY, CDR2 SYGVKD. The CDR3 contains 14 residues.

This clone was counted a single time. CDR3 bases: TGTGCCAGCAGTCCTGAGCCCTACGAGCAGTACTTC. Protein: CASSPEPYEQYF. The chain has TRBV2 and TRBJ2-7; no firm D call. Germline CDR1 SNHLY, CDR2 FYNNEI. The ends were cut back, 5 bases at V and 2 bases at J, with 7 bases in the middle. The CDR3 extends over 12 amino acids.

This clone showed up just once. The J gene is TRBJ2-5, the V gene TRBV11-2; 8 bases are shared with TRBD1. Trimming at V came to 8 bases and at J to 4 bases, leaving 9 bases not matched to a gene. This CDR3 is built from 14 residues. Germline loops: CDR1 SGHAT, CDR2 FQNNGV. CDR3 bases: TGTGCCAGCTATTCTACAGGGGGAGGAGAGACCCAGTACTTC. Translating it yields CASYSTGGGETQYF.

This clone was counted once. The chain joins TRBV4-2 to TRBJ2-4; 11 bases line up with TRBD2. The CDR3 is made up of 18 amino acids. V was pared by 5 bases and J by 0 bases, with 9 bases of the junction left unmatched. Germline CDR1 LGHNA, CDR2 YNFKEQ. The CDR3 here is CASSGQGLAGGAKNIQYF. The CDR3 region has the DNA TGTGCCAGCAGCGGTCAGGGGCTAGCGGGAGGAGCCAAAAACATTCAGTACTTC.

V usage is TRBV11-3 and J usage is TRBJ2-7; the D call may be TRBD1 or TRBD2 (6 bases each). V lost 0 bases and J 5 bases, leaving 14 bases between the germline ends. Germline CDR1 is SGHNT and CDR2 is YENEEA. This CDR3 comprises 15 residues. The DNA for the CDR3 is TGTGCCAGCAGCTTAGATAGGGGGGCGGGGAACGAGCAGTACTTC. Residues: CASSLDRGAGNEQYF.